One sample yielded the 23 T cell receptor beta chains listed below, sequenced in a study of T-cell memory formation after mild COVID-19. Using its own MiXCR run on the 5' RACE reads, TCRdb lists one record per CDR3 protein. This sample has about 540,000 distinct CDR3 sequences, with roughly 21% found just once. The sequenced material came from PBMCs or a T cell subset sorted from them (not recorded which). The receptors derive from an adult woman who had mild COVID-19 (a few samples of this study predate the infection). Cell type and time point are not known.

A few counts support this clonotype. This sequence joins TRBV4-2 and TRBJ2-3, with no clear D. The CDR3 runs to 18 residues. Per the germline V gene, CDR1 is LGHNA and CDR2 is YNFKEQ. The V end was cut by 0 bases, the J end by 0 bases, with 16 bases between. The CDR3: CASSQEVARGVSTDTQYF. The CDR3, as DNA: TGTGCCAGCAGCCAAGAGGTAGCTCGAGGAGTCAGCACAGATACGCAGTATTTT.

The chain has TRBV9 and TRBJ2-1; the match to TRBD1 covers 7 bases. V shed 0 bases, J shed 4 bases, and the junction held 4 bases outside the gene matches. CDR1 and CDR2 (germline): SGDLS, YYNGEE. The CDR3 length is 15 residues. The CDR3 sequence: CASSVGLQGYNEQFF. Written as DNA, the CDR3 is TGTGCCAGCAGCGTAGGCTTACAGGGGTACAATGAGCAGTTCTTC.

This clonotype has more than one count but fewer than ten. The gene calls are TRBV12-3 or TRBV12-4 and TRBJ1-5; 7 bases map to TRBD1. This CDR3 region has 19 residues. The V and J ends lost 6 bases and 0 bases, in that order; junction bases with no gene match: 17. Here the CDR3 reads CASRSGTVSQPYSNQPQHF. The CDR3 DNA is TGTGCCAGCAGATCCGGGACAGTGTCCCAGCCCTATAGCAATCAGCCCCAGCATTTT.

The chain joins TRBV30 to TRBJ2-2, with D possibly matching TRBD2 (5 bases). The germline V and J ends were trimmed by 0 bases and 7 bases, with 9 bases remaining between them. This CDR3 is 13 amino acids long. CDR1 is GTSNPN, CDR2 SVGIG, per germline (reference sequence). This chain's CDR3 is CAWSVGGGGELFF. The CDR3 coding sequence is TGTGCCTGGAGTGTAGGTGGAGGCGGGGAGCTGTTTTTT.

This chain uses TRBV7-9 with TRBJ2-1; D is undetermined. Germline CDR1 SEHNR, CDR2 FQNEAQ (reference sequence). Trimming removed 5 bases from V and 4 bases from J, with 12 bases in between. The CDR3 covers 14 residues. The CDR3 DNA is TGTGCCAGCAGCCCGCGCCGGATGTACAATGAGCAGTTCTTC. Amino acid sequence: CASSPRRMYNEQFF.

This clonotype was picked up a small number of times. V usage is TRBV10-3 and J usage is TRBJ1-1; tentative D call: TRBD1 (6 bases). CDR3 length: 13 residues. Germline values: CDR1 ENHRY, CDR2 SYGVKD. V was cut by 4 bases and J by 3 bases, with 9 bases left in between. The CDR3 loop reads CAISAGAYTEAFF. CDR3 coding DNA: TGTGCCATCAGTGCGGGGGCCTACACTGAAGCTTTCTTT.

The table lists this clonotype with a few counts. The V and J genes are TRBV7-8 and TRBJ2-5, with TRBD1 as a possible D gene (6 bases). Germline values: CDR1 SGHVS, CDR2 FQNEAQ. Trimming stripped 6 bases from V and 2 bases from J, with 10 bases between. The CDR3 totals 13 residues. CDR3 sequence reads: CASRTGFQETQYF. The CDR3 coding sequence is TGTGCCAGCAGAACAGGGTTTCAAGAGACCCAGTACTTC.

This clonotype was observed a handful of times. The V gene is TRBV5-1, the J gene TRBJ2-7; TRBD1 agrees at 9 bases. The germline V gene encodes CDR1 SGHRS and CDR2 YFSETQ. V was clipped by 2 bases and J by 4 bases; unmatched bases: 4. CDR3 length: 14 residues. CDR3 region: CASSFGTGIYEQYF. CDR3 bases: TGCGCCAGCAGCTTCGGGACAGGGATTTACGAGCAGTACTTC.

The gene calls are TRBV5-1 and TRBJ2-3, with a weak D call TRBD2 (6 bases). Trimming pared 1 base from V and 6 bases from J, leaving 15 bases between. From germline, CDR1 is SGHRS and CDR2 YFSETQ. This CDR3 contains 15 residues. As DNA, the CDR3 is TGCGCCAGCAGCTTGATTGCGGGATCCTCGGATACGCAGTATTTT. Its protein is CASSLIAGSSDTQYF.

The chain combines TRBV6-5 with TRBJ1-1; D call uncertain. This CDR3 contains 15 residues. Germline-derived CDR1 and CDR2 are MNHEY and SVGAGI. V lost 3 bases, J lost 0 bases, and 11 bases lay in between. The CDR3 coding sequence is TGTGCCAGCAGTTATTCCGGCGCTATGAACACTGAAGCTTTCTTT. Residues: CASSYSGAMNTEAFF.

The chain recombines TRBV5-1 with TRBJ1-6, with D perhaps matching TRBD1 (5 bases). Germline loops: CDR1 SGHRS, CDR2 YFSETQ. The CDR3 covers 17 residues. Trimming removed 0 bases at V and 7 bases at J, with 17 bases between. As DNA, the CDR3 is TGCGCCAGCAGCTTGGATCCCTCGGCAGGGCGGAATTCACCCCTCCACTTT. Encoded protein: CASSLDPSAGRNSPLHF.

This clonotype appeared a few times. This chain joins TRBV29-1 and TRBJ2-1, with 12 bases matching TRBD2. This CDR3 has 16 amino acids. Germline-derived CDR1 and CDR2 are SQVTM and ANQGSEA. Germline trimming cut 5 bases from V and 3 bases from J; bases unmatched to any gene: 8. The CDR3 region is CSVNPTSGSSYNEQFF. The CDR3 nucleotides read TGCAGCGTTAACCCGACTAGCGGGAGCAGCTACAATGAGCAGTTCTTC.

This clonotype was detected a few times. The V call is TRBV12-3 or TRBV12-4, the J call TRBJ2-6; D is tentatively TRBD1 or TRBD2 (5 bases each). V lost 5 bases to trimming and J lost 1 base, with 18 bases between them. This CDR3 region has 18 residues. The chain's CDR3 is CASSADIRGVSGANVLTF. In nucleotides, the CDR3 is TGTGCCAGCAGTGCGGACATCCGAGGGGTTTCTGGGGCCAACGTCCTGACTTTC.

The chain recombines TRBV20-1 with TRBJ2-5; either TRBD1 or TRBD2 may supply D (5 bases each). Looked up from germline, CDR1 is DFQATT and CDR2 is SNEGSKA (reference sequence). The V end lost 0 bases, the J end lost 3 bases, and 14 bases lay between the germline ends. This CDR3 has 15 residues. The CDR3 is CSARDLPGREETQYF. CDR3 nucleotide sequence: TGCAGTGCTAGAGATTTACCGGGGCGGGAAGAGACCCAGTACTTC.

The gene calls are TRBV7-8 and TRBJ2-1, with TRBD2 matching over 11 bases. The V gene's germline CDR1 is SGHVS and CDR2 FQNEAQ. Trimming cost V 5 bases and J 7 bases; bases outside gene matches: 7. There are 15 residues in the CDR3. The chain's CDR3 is CASSPLAGDRNEQFF. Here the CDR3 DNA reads TGTGCCAGCAGCCCACTAGCGGGAGATCGGAATGAGCAGTTCTTC.

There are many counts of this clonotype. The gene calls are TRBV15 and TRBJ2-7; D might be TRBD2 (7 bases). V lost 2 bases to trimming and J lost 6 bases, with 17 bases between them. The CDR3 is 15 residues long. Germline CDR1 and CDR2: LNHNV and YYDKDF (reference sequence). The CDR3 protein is CATSRSFRAGAEQYF. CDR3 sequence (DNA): TGTGCCACCAGCAGATCCTTCAGGGCGGGGGCCGAGCAGTACTTC.

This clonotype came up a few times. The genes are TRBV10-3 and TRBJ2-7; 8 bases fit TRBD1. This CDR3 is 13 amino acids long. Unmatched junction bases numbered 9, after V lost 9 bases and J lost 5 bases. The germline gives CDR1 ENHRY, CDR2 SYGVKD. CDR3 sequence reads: CAISDRETDEQYF. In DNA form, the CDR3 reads TGTGCCATTTCGGACAGGGAGACGGACGAGCAGTACTTC.

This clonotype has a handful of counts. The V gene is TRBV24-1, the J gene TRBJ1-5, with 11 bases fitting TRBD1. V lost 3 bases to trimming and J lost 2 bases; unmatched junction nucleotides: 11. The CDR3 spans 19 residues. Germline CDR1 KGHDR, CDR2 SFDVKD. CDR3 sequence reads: CATSDPRTGGAAGNQPQHF. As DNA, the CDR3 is TGTGCCACCAGTGATCCCAGGACAGGGGGCGCGGCGGGCAATCAGCCCCAGCATTTT.

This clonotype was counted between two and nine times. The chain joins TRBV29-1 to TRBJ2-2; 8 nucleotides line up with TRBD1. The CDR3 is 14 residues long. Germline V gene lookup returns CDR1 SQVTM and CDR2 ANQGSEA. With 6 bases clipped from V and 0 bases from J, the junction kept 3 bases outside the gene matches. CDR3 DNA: TGCAGCGTCGAGGACAGGGCGAACACCGGGGAGCTGTTTTTT. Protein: CSVEDRANTGELFF.

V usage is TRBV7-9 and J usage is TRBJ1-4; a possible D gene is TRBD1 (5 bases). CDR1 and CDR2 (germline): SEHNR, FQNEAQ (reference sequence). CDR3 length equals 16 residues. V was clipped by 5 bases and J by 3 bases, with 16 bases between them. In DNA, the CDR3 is TGTGCCAGCAGCCGTCGTACAGGTTCAGCTAATGAAAAACTGTTTTTT. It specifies CASSRRTGSANEKLFF.

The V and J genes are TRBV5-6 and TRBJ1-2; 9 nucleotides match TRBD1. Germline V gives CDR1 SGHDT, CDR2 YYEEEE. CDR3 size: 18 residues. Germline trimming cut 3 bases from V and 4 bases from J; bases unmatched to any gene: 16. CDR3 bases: TGTGCCAGCAGCTCGCGTTTGGGCCGGGACAGGGTTTTCTATGGCTACACCTTC. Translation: CASSSRLGRDRVFYGYTF.

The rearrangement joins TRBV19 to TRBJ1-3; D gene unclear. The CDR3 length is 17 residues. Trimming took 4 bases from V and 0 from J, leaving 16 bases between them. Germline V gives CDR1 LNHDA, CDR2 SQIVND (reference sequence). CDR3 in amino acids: CASSTTPLDFSGNTIYF. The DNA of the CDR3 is TGTGCCAGTAGTACAACGCCCCTCGACTTCTCTGGAAACACCATATATTTT.

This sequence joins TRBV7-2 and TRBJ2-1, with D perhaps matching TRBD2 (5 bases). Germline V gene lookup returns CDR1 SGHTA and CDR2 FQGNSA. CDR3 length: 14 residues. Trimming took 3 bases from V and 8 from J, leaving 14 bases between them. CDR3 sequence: CASSLNGLTDEQFF. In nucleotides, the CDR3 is TGTGCCAGCAGCTTGAACGGACTTACGGATGAGCAGTTCTTC.